The present T cell receptor beta chain was sequenced within a study of neurological immune-mediated disorders. Points from the study as a whole: Multiple sclerosis, the disease with the least TCR clonal expansion, fell below healthy controls, whereas HTLV-1-associated myelopathy showed the most. Across subjects, expanded clones had no CDR3 amino acid sequences in common, pointing to private repertoires in all groups.

There are many counts of this clonotype. Its matching antigen is unknown. The authors made cDNA by 5'RACE with 10-nucleotide random UMIs. TCRdb re-called the 5' RACE reads with MiXCR, one entry per CDR3 protein. The sample comprises tens of thousands of distinct CDR3 sequences, 20% to 25% of which are singletons, and about 4.1% rests with the top ten. Regarding time point: technical triplicate 3. Libraries used 2 million unsorted PBMCs kept frozen in RNAlater. The sequence was obtained from a man aged 60 to 75 with HTLV-1-associated myelopathy (HAM/TSP). Sequencing used PBMCs.

CDR3 nucleotide sequence: TGTGCCAGCAGCTTAGAGAGGAAGTGGGGACAGGGGTTAGAGGAGCAGTACTTC. Translation: CASSLERKWGQGLEEQYF. The chain employs TRBV7-2 and TRBJ2-7; 10 bases match TRBD1. The CDR3 has 18 amino acids. Germline-derived CDR1 and CDR2 are SGHTA and FQGNSA. Trimming removed 1 base from V and 7 bases from J; junction bases left unmatched: 16.